The text below deals with one T cell receptor beta chain. This sample stems from a study of CD8+ T cells in alopecia areata. About the research overall: Tofacitinib lasted 6 to 18 months, then 6 months off drug.

The authors extracted RNA and reverse transcribed it into cDNA as the sequencing template. Assay: immunoSEQ multiplex PCR; the TCRdb copy retains only in-frame clones and omits some. This sample has some 98,000 clones, with roughly two thirds found just once. V lost 7 bases to trimming and J lost 4 bases, with 12 bases between them. Germline loops: CDR1 GTSNPN, CDR2 SVGIG (reference sequence). This CDR3 comprises 12 residues. Treatment denoted: oral pan-JAK inhibitor, 5-10 mg twice daily. V and J are TRBV30 and TRBJ2-3; D may be TRBD1 (5 bases). The receptor was isolated from a human donor with alopecia areata. The sample consisted of CD8+ T cells sorted from blood, taken at week 4, from a patient treated with tofacitinib. The chain's CDR3 is CASEGAPDTQYF. The CDR3 bases are TGTGCCTCCGAAGGGGCCCCAGATACGCAGTATTTT.